Sequencing of this T cell receptor (beta chain) was carried out in a study of blood T cell repertoires in COVID-19. Study at large: The United States, Italy and Spain supplied acute and convalescent COVID-19 samples. T cells, B-cell-depleted T cells, or PBMCs supplied cDNA or gDNA.

Under the authors' procedure: Amplification of reference gene primers provided the estimated nucleated cell counts. This table comes from immunoSEQ multiplex PCR, and its TCRdb copy is limited to in-frame clones, with some not included. That table furnishes V, J and clone size, whereas the DNA furnished D and trimming. Of 400,000 to 450,000 clones listed, 89% are singletons. CDR1 is MDHEN and CDR2 is SYDVKM in the germline V gene. The CDR3 consists of 15 residues. The ends were cut back, 4 bases at V and 7 bases at J, with 17 bases in the middle. The Seattle patients, enrolled during active infection, were followed longitudinally.

The clonotype was recovered from a woman aged 35 to 49 with COVID-19, enrolled during active disease. The chain joins TRBV28 to TRBJ1-5, with a weak D call TRBD1 (5 bases). What was sequenced was peripheral blood. The CDR3 region is CASSSQGGQRQPQHF. DNA for the CDR3: TGTGCCAGCAGTTCCCAGGGAGGGCAAAGGCAGCCCCAGCATTTT.